Described below is a single T cell receptor beta chain sequence and its context. V was cut by 0 bases and J by 4 bases, with 12 bases left in between. Per the germline V gene, CDR1 is SQVTM and CDR2 is ANQGSEA. CDR3 length: 15 amino acids. This sample is part of a study of lymphopenia after photon versus proton radiotherapy. Data came from immunoSEQ multiplex PCR; TCRdb stores just in-frame clones and leaves some out. The profile covers about 25,000 clones, with roughly 87% appearing a single time and roughly 19% taken by the ten largest. The sequence was obtained from a man over 45 with gastric cancer. The V and J genes are TRBV29-1 and TRBJ2-2, with D possibly being TRBD1 (6 bases). The material sequenced was peripheral blood, taken from a patient treated with photon-based radiotherapy. CDR3 sequence reads: CSVEDEDRVTGELFF. The CDR3 DNA follows: TGCAGCGTTGAAGATGAGGACAGAGTCACCGGGGAGCTGTTTTTT.